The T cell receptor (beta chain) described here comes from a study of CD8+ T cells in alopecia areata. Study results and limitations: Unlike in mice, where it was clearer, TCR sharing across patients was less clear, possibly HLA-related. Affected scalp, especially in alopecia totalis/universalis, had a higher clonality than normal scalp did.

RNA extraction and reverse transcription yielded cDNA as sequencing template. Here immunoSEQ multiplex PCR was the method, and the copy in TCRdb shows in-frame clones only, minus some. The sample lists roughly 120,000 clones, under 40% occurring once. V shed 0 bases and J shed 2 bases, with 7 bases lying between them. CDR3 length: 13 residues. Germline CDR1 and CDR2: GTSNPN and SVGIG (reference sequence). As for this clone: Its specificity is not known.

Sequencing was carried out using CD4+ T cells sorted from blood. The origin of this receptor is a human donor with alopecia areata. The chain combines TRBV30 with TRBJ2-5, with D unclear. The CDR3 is CAWSVQSQETQYF. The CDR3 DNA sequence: TGTGCCTGGAGTGTACAGTCTCAAGAGACCCAGTACTTC.